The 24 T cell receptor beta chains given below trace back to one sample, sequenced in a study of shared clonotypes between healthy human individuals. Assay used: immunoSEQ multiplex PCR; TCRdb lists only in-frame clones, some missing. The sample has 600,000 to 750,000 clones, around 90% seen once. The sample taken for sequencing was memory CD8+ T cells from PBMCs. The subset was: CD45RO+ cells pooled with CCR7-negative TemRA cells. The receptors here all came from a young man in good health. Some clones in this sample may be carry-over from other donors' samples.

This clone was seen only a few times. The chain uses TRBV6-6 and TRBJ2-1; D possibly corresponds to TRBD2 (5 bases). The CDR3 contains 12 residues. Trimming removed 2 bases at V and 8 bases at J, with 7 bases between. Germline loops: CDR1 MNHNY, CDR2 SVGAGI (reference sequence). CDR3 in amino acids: CASSYVGDEQFF. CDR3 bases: TGTGCCAGCAGTTACGTCGGGGATGAGCAGTTCTTC.

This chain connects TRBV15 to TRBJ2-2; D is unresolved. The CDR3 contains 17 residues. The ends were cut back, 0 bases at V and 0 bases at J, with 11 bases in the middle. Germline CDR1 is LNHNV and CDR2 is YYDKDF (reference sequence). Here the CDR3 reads CATSRDEITANTGELFF. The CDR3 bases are TGTGCCACCAGCAGAGATGAGATTACCGCGAACACCGGGGAGCTGTTTTTT.

The CDR3 DNA follows: TGTGCCAGCAGTGAAGAAGGCCATCCCTCCTACGAGCAGTACTTC. It translates to CASSEEGHPSYEQYF. V usage is TRBV6-1 and J usage is TRBJ2-7; D unresolved. The CDR3 is 15 amino acids. Germline CDR1 and CDR2: MNHNS and SASEGT. Trimming removed 1 base from V and 0 bases from J, with 10 bases in between.

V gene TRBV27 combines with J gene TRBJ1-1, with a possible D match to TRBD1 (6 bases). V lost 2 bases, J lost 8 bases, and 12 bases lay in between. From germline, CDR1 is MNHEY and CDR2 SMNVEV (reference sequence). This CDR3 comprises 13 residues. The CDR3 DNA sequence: TGTGCCAGCAGTTTAACAGGGTCCCTGGAAGCTTTCTTT. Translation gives CASSLTGSLEAFF.

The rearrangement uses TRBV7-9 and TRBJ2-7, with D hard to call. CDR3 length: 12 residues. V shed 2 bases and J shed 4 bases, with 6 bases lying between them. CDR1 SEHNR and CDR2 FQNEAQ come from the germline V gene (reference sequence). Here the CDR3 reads CASSLNRYEQYF. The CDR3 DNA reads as TGTGCCAGCAGCTTAAATCGGTACGAGCAGTACTTC.

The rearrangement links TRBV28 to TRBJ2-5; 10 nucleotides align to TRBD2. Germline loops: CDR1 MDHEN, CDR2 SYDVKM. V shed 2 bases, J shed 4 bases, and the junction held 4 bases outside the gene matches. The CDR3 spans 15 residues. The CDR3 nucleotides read TGTGCCAGCAGTTTACTAGCGGGAGCCCGAGAGACCCAGTACTTC. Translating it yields CASSLLAGARETQYF. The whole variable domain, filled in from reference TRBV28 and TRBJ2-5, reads DVKVTQSSRYLVKRTGEKVFLECVQDMDHENMFWYRQDPGLGLRLIYFSYDVKMKEKGDIPEGYSVSREKKERFSLILESASTNQTSMYLCASSLLAGARETQYFGPGTRLLVL.

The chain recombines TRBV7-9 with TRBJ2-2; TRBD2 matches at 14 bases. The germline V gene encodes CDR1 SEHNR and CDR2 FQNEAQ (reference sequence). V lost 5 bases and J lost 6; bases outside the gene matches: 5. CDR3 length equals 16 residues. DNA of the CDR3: TGTGCCAGCAGCGAGCCGGGACTAGCGGGGGCCGGGGAGCTGTTTTTT. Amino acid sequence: CASSEPGLAGAGELFF.

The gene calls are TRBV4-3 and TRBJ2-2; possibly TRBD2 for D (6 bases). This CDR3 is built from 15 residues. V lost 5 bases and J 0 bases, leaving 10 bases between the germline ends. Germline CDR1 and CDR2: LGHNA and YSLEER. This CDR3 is CASSGGTANTGELFF. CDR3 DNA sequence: TGCGCCAGCAGCGGCGGGACGGCGAACACCGGGGAGCTGTTTTTT.

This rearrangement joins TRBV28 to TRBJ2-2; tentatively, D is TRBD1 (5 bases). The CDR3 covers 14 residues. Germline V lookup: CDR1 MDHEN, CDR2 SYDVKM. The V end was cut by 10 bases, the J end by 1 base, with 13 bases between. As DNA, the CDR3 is TGTGCCACCTCAGGGTTGGGGAACACCGGGGAGCTGTTTTTT. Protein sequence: CATSGLGNTGELFF.

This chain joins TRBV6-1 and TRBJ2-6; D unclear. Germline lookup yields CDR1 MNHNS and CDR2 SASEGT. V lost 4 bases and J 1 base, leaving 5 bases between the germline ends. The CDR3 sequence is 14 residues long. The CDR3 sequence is CASSVGSGANVLTF. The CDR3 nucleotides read TGTGCCAGCAGTGTCGGATCTGGGGCCAACGTCCTGACTTTC.

CDR3 protein: CASSDPGRVNQPQHF. The CDR3 nucleotides read TGTGCCAGCAGTGATCCGGGGAGGGTAAATCAGCCCCAGCATTTT. The chain is built from TRBV2 and TRBJ1-5; D call uncertain. This CDR3 has 15 amino acids. Germline loops: CDR1 SNHLY, CDR2 FYNNEI. V dropped 3 bases and J dropped 4 bases, with 13 bases sitting between them.

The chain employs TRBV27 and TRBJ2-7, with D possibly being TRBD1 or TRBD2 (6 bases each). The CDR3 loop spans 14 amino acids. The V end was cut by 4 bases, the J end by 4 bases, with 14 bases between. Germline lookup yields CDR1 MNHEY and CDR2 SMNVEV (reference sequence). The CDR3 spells CASSWGAGRYEQYF. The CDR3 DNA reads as TGTGCCAGCAGTTGGGGGGCCGGCCGTTACGAGCAGTACTTC.

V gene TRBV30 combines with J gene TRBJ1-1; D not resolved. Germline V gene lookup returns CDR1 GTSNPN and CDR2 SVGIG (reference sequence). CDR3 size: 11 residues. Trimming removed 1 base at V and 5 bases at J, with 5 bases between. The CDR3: CAWSDGTEAFF. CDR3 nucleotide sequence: TGTGCCTGGAGTGATGGGACTGAAGCTTTCTTT.

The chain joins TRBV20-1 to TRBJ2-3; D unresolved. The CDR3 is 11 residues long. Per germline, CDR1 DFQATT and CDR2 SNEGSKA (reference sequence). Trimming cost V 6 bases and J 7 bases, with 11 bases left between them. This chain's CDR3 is CSARKANTQYF. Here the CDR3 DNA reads TGCAGTGCCAGAAAAGCAAATACGCAGTATTTT.

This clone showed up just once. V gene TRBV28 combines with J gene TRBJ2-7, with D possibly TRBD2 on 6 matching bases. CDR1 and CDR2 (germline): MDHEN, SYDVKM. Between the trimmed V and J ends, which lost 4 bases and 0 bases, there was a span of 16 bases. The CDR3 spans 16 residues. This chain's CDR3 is CASSSPGTTSSYEQYF. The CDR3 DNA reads TGTGCCAGCAGTTCCCCTGGGACGACTAGCTCCTACGAGCAGTACTTC.

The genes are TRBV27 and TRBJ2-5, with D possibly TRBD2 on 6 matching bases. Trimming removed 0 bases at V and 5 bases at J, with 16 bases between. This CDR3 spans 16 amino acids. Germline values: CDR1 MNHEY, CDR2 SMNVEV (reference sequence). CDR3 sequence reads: CASSLSRLGRRETQYF. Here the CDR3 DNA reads TGTGCCAGCAGTTTATCGCGACTAGGTAGGAGGGAGACCCAGTACTTC.

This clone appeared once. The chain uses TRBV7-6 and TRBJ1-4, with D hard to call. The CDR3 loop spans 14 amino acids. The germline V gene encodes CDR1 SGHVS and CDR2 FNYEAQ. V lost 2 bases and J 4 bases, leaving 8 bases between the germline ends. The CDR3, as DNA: TGTGCCAGCAGCTTAAGACCCGGTAATGAAAAACTGTTTTTT. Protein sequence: CASSLRPGNEKLFF.

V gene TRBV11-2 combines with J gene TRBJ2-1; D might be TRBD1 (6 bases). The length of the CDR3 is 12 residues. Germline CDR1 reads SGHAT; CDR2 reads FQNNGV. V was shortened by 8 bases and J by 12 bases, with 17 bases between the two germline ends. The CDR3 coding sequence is TGTGCCAGCTCATCCTACAGGGAAACGCAGTTCTTC. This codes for CASSSYRETQFF.

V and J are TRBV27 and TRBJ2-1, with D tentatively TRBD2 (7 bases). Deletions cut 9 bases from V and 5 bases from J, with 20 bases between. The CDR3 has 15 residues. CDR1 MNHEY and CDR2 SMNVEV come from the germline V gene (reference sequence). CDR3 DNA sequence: TGTGCCAGTTATCGTCTAGGGGGGGATGACAATGAGCAGTTCTTC. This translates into CASYRLGGDDNEQFF.

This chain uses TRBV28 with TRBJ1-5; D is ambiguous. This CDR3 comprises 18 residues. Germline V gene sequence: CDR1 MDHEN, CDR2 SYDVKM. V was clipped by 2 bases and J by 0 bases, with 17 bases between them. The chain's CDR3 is CASSLVFEWTDSNQPQHF. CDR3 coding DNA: TGTGCCAGCAGTTTAGTGTTCGAGTGGACGGATAGCAATCAGCCCCAGCATTTT. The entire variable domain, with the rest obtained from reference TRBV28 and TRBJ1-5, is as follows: DVKVTQSSRYLVKRTGEKVFLECVQDMDHENMFWYRQDPGLGLRLIYFSYDVKMKEKGDIPEGYSVSREKKERFSLILESASTNQTSMYLCASSLVFEWTDSNQPQHFGDGTRLSIL.

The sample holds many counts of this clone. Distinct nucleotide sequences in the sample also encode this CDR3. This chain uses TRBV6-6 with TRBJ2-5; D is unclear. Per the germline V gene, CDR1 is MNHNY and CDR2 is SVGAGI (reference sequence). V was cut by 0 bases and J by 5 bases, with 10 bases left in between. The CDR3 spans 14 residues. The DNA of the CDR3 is TGTGCCAGCAGTTACTCACCAGGCGGTGAGACCCAGTACTTC. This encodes CASSYSPGGETQYF.

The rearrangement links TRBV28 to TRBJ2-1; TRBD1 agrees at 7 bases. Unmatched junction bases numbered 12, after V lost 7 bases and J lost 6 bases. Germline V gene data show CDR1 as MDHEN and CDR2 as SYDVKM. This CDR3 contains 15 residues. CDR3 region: CASTQRGPARNEQFF. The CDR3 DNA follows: TGTGCCAGCACACAAAGGGGGCCCGCACGCAATGAGCAGTTCTTC.

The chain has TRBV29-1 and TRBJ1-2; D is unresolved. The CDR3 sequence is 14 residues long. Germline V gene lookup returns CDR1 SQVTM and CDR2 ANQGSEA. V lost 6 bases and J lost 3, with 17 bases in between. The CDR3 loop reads CSVLLDPGDYGYTF. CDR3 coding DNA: TGCAGCGTGCTACTGGACCCCGGCGACTATGGCTACACCTTC.

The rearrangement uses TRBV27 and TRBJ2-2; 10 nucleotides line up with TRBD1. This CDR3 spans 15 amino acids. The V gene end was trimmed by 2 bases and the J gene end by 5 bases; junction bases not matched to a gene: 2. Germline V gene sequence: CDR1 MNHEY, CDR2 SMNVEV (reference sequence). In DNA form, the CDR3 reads TGTGCCAGCAGTTTAGGGGGACAGGGGACCGGGGAGCTGTTTTTT. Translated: CASSLGGQGTGELFF.